The clone carrying this T cell receptor beta chain was detected a few times. Its antigen is as yet unknown. This sample stems from a study of radiotherapy plus CTLA-4 blockade in lung cancer. Turning to the study itself: Objective responses were documented in around 20% of patients, with disease control in about 28%.

Measured with immunoSEQ multiplex PCR; TCRdb has only the in-frame clones, and not every one. The sample yields approximately 41,000 clones, around 75% seen once. Germline V gene sequence: CDR1 MRHNA, CDR2 SNTAGT. CDR3 length equals 13 residues. Trimming cost V 3 bases and J 3 bases, with 6 bases left between them. Study results and caveats: How blood T cell clones changed early, along with interferon-beta, reportedly forecast response best. In blood, after radiotherapy plus ipilimumab, tumor-derived TCR clones expanded.

V and J are TRBV6-4 and TRBJ2-1; D gene uncertain. The sample here was peripheral blood, taken from a patient treated with radiotherapy plus ipilimumab. The clonotype was recovered from a human donor with non-small cell lung cancer who had stable disease on radiotherapy plus ipilimumab. CDR3 sequence: CASSDRVYNEQFF. CDR3 DNA: TGTGCCAGCAGTGATCGGGTCTACAATGAGCAGTTCTTC.